What follows describes a single T cell receptor beta chain. Its antigen is undetermined. Via MiXCR, TCRdb re-called the reads, giving one row per CDR3 protein. The sample has about 300,000 distinct CDR3 sequences, 8% to 10% seen once. This sample was included in a study of T cell repertoires in cytomegalovirus infection. Notes on the study in general: HLA-C-restricted CMV-specific TCR beta clonotypes were dominant in the ex vivo response.

The source is a human donor in good health (CMV status not recorded). Some clones in this sample may be carry-over from other donors' samples. Sequencing was performed on PBMCs.

The chain's CDR3 is CSARRLAGGYEQYF. The CDR3 DNA reads TGCAGTGCTAGAAGGCTAGCGGGGGGCTACGAGCAGTACTTC. The chain joins TRBV20-1 to TRBJ2-7; TRBD2 matches 11 bases. The germline V gene has CDR1 DFQATT and CDR2 SNEGSKA (reference sequence). Trimming cost V 2 bases and J 3 bases; bases outside gene matches: 3. The CDR3 extends over 14 amino acids.